The rows below give T cell receptor beta chains drawn from one sample of a study of cytomegalovirus exposure and HLA in healthy donors. Measured with immunoSEQ multiplex PCR; TCRdb has only the in-frame clones, and not every one. The sample consists of about 150,000 clones, 60% to 80% of them appearing once. Sequencing was done on a sample of PBMCs. The receptors come from a man aged 25-45 years in good health and CMV-seropositive. Each CDR3 is given with its conserved first and last residue. D genes are given only for firm matches. Size is omitted from some rows. Given values are once, few, many or a class for expanded clones.

clone size	D gene	V gene	CDR3 length	J gene	CDR3 DNA	CDR3 protein
-	TRBD1	TRBV7-8	14	TRBJ1-2	TGTGCCAGCAGCACCCGGGACAGCCTTCGTGGCTACACCTTC	CASSTRDSLRGYTF
-	TRBD1	TRBV7-9	14	TRBJ2-5	TGTGCCAGCAGCTTGGGACAGTCCCAAGAGACCCAGTACTTC	CASSLGQSQETQYF
-	TRBD2	TRBV5-4	16	TRBJ2-2	TGTGCCAGCAGCTTGGACCCGACTAGCAACACCGGGGAGCTGTTTTTT	CASSLDPTSNTGELFF
-	-	TRBV5-4	15	TRBJ1-3	TGTGCCAGCAGCTCTGGCGGGGCCTCTGGAAACACCATATATTTT	CASSSGGASGNTIYF
-	-	TRBV28	16	TRBJ2-2	TGTGCCAGCAGTTTATTGGGGGCAAGGGGCACCGGGGAGCTGTTTTTT	CASSLLGARGTGELFF
-	TRBD1	TRBV29-1	14	TRBJ2-7	TGCAGCGTTGTTCCCACAGGGGGGATCTACGAGCAGTACTTC	CSVVPTGGIYEQYF
-	TRBD1	TRBV10-3	16	TRBJ2-2	TGTGCCATCAGTGATTTAAGACAGGGCGACACCGGGGAGCTGTTTTTT	CAISDLRQGDTGELFF
-	TRBD1	TRBV28	15	TRBJ2-1	TGTGCCAGCAGTTTAGGGGACAGGGGCTACAATGAGCAGTTCTTC	CASSLGDRGYNEQFF
-	TRBD1	TRBV29-1	16	TRBJ1-2	TGCAGCGTTGAATCGGGAACAGGGGGTGTGGGAGATGGCTACACCTTC	CSVESGTGGVGDGYTF
-	-	TRBV28	15	TRBJ2-3	TGTGCCAGCAGTTCCCCGGGACTGGGGACAGATACGCAGTATTTT	CASSSPGLGTDTQYF
-	TRBD1	TRBV28	15	TRBJ2-3	TGTGCCAGCAGTTCCGGACAGGGGGCGTCAGATACGCAGTATTTT	CASSSGQGASDTQYF
-	-	TRBV7-3	13	TRBJ2-2	TGTGCCAGCAGCAAGATGAGCACCGGGGAGCTGTTTTTT	CASSKMSTGELFF
-	-	TRBV28	11	TRBJ1-5	TGTGTGGTGGGCCCCAATCAGCCCCAGCATTTT	CVVGPNQPQHF
-	TRBD2	TRBV7-9	17	TRBJ2-1	TGTGCCAGCAGCGCCTCCGGGACTAGCGGGAGACATGATGAGCAGTTCTTC	CASSASGTSGRHDEQFF
-	TRBD2	TRBV7-2	16	TRBJ2-1	TGTGCCAGCAGCTCAAGGACTAGCGGAGGTGGCCTTGAGCAGTTCTTC	CASSSRTSGGGLEQFF
-	TRBD2	TRBV28	15	TRBJ2-7	TGTGCCAGCAGTCGACCCGGGACTAGCAACTACGAGCAGTACTTC	CASSRPGTSNYEQYF
-	TRBD1	TRBV4-1	16	TRBJ1-4	TGCGCCAGCAGCCAAGTACAGGGGGCTTCTAATGAAAAACTGTTTTTT	CASSQVQGASNEKLFF
-	-	TRBV5-1	15	TRBJ1-2	TGCGCCAGCAGCTTGGATATAGGGGCAAACTATGGCTACACCTTC	CASSLDIGANYGYTF
-	-	TRBV7-9	16	TRBJ2-4	TGTGCCAGCAGCATTACAGACCGGCTAGCCAAAAACATTCAGTACTTC	CASSITDRLAKNIQYF
-	TRBD2	TRBV20-1	11	TRBJ2-7	TGCAGTGCTAGCCGGGAGGACGAGCAGTACTTC	CSASREDEQYF
-	-	TRBV28	15	TRBJ2-1	TGTGCCAGCAGCCCCGCGAAGAGCTCCTACAATGAGCAGTTCTTC	CASSPAKSSYNEQFF
-	-	TRBV9	14	TRBJ2-3	TGTGCCAGCAGCGTAGATCCTACCACAGATACGCAGTATTTT	CASSVDPTTDTQYF
-	TRBD1	TRBV5-6	17	TRBJ2-7	TGTGCCAGCAGCTTGTTTGGTCCGGACAGGGGGCTTTACGAGCAGTACTTC	CASSLFGPDRGLYEQYF
few	-	TRBV5-6	15	TRBJ1-3	TGTGCCAGCAGCCCGACAGGCTTCTCTGGAAACACCATATATTTT	CASSPTGFSGNTIYF
-	-	TRBV6-1	16	TRBJ1-3	TGTGCCAGCAGTGAGTCGGGAGGGGTACACGGAAACACCATATATTTT	CASSESGGVHGNTIYF
-	-	TRBV4-1	16	TRBJ2-7	TGCGCCAGCAGCCAAGCGAGCGGAGGGCTCGCCTACGAGCAGTACTTC	CASSQASGGLAYEQYF
-	-	TRBV7-3	12	TRBJ2-2	TGTGCCAGCAGCTCCAGCGGTGGGGAGCTGTTTTTT	CASSSSGGELFF
-	-	TRBV7-3	15	TRBJ1-5	TGTGCCAGCAGCTGCGCCGAGGGAGCGAGTCAGCCCCAGCATTTT	CASSCAEGASQPQHF
-	TRBD1	TRBV5-6	15	TRBJ1-2	TGTGCCAGCAGCTCCGGGACAGGGAGGGGACGGGGCTACACCTTC	CASSSGTGRGRGYTF
once	-	TRBV27	13	TRBJ1-5	TGTGCCAGCAGCCCTAACCCTTACCAACCCCAGCATTTT	CASSPNPYQPQHF
-	-	TRBV9	14	TRBJ2-7	TGTGCCAGCAGCGAGGACTTATCCCAGGGGGAGCAGTACTTC	CASSEDLSQGEQYF
-	-	TRBV19	14	TRBJ2-5	TGTGCCAGTAGTATTCTGGGGGCCGAAGAGACCCAGTACTTC	CASSILGAEETQYF
-	-	TRBV28	12	TRBJ2-5	TGTGCCAGCAGAGGGAGTAGGGAGACCCAGTACTTC	CASRGSRETQYF
once	-	TRBV6-5	13	TRBJ2-1	TGTGCCAGCAGTTCTCCATTAGACAATGAGCAGTTCTTC	CASSSPLDNEQFF
-	TRBD2	TRBV9	17	TRBJ2-3	TGTGCCAGCAGCCCTCTAACTTGGACTAGCCCCACAGATACGCAGTATTTT	CASSPLTWTSPTDTQYF
once	-	TRBV30	15	TRBJ1-5	TGTGCCTGGAAGGGTATCGGACACGGCAATCAGCCCCAGCATTTT	CAWKGIGHGNQPQHF
-	-	TRBV2	16	TRBJ2-6	TGTGCCAGCAGACGAGACGGGGGGCCTGGGGCCAACGTCCTGACTTTC	CASRRDGGPGANVLTF
-	-	TRBV30	13	TRBJ2-7	TGTGCCTGGAGTGTTTGGGAGTCCTACGAGCAGTACTTC	CAWSVWESYEQYF
-	-	TRBV5-1	15	TRBJ2-7	TGCGCCAGCAGCTTGGGTGGGGGAGGCTCCTACGAGCAGTACTTC	CASSLGGGGSYEQYF
-	TRBD2	TRBV28	14	TRBJ2-7	TGTGCCAGCAGTTTGACTAGCGGTATTGTCGAGCAGTACTTC	CASSLTSGIVEQYF
-	-	TRBV6-1	13	TRBJ2-5	TGTGCCAGCACGAGACAGCAAAAAGAGACCCAGTACTTC	CASTRQQKETQYF
-	-	TRBV11-2	15	TRBJ2-7	TGTGCCAGCAGCTTAGAATTTGGACACTCCTACGAGCAGTACTTC	CASSLEFGHSYEQYF
-	-	TRBV5-1	15	TRBJ2-3	TGCGCCAGCAGCCTCGGACTAACTAGCACAGATACGCAGTATTTT	CASSLGLTSTDTQYF
-	TRBD1	TRBV7-8	15	TRBJ1-3	TGTGCCAGCAGATCGAGAGGGGGCTACGGAAACACCATATATTTT	CASRSRGGYGNTIYF
-	-	TRBV28	13	TRBJ2-7	TGTGCCAGCAGTTTAGATCGCGCCCACGAGCAGTACTTC	CASSLDRAHEQYF
-	TRBD1	TRBV6-5	16	TRBJ2-7	TGTGCCAGCAGTTACTCGACAGGGGCCAAATTTTACGAGCAGTACTTC	CASSYSTGAKFYEQYF
once	TRBD2	TRBV4-1	15	TRBJ2-7	TGCGCCAGCAGCCAAGCAGCGGGAGTCTCCTACGAGCAGTACTTC	CASSQAAGVSYEQYF
-	-	TRBV19	14	TRBJ2-6	TGTGCCAGTAGTTACAGGGACGGGGCCAACGTCCTGACTTTC	CASSYRDGANVLTF
-	-	TRBV2	12	TRBJ2-7	TGTGCCAGCAGTGACCCCCGGGACGAGCAGTACTTC	CASSDPRDEQYF
-	TRBD1	TRBV5-1	14	TRBJ1-1	TGCGCCAGCAGCGGGGGACAGATGGACACTGAAGCTTTCTTT	CASSGGQMDTEAFF
few	-	TRBV4-2	14	TRBJ1-6	TGTGCCAGCAGCCGAGAATTTCCAAATTCACCCCTCCACTTT	CASSREFPNSPLHF
-	-	TRBV4-1	18	TRBJ2-3	TGCGCCAGCAGCCAAGATCGACCGGCAGGCTATAGCACAGATACGCAGTATTTT	CASSQDRPAGYSTDTQYF
-	-	TRBV9	15	TRBJ2-7	TGTGCCAGCAGCCCCAAAGACAGCTACGGCTACGAGCAGTACTTC	CASSPKDSYGYEQYF
-	-	TRBV7-9	14	TRBJ1-6	TGTGCCAGCAGCTTAGCACAGGCTAACTCACCCCTCCACTTT	CASSLAQANSPLHF
-	TRBD1	TRBV2	14	TRBJ2-7	TGTGCCAGCAGTGTAAGACAGGGGAACTACGAGCAGTACTTC	CASSVRQGNYEQYF
-	-	TRBV11-2	14	TRBJ2-5	TGTGCCAGCAGCTTTCCCACCAGTCAAGAGACCCAGTACTTC	CASSFPTSQETQYF